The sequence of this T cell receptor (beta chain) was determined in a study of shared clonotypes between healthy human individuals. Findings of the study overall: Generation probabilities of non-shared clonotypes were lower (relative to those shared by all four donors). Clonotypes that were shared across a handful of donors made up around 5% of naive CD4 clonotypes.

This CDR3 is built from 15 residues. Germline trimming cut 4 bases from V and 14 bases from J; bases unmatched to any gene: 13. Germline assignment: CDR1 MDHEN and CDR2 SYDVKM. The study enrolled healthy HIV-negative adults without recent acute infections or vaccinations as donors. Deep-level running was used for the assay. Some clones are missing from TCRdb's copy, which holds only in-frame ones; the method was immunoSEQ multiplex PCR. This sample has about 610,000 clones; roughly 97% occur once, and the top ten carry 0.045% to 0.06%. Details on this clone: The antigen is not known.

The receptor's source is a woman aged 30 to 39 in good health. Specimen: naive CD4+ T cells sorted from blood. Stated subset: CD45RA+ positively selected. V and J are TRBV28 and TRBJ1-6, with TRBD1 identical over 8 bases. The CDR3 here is CASSSPSDRAGTLHF. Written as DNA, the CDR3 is TGTGCCAGCAGTTCACCCTCGGACAGGGCTGGGACCCTCCACTTT.